The source of this T cell receptor beta chain is a study of T cells in women clearing cervical HPV infection. immunoSEQ multiplex PCR used an average of around 1,200 ng genomic DNA. Sequencing was performed with immunoSEQ multiplex PCR; in TCRdb, only in-frame clones are kept and a portion is missing. This sample's clone table lists more than 30,000 clones. The CDR3 length is 11 residues. Looked up from germline, CDR1 is GTSNPN and CDR2 is SVGIG (reference sequence). Remarks on this clone: One end of the junction varies from germline; a read error may be responsible. The read halts 3 residues ahead of the CDR3 end, with the missing end drawn from the germline J gene. Other nucleotide sequences from this sample produce the same CDR3.

All donors had a single incident cervical HPV16 infection, not prevalent. The source is a woman aged 18-69 years with a cervical HPV16 infection that either progressed to CIN3+ or cleared (not recorded which). The rearrangement links TRBV30 to TRBJ1-3; D not certain. The specimen sequenced was blood buffy coat. The CDR3 region is CAWSRGNTIYF. The sequenced part of the CDR3 DNA is TGTGCCTGGAGTCGGGGAAACACA.